Listed below are T cell receptor beta chains from one sample, sequenced in a study of cytomegalovirus exposure and HLA in healthy donors. Here immunoSEQ multiplex PCR was the method, and the copy in TCRdb shows in-frame clones only, minus some. The data contain over 110,000 clones, 82% of them seen just once; the ten biggest clones take up over 2.5%. The sample was PBMCs. The receptors come from a male donor in good health and CMV-seronegative. Each CDR3 is given with its conserved first and last residue. D genes are given only for firm matches. Rows may omit the clone size; those that give it use once, few, many or a size class.

d_call: TRBD1
v_call: TRBV10-3
j_call: TRBJ2-7
clone_size: few
cdr3_aa: CAINPGQGSYEQYF
cdr3_nt: TGTGCCATCAATCCGGGACAGGGATCCTACGAGCAGTACTTC

d_call: NA
v_call: TRBV28
j_call: TRBJ2-7
clone_size: NA
cdr3_aa: CASKAVYEQYF
cdr3_nt: TGTGCCAGCAAGGCGGTCTACGAGCAGTACTTC

d_call: NA
v_call: TRBV4-2
j_call: TRBJ2-7
clone_size: NA
cdr3_aa: CASSQALGSYEQYF
cdr3_nt: TGTGCCAGCAGCCAAGCCCTCGGCTCCTACGAGCAGTACTTC

d_call: NA
v_call: TRBV7-9
j_call: TRBJ2-1
clone_size: NA
cdr3_aa: CASSPPSEQFF
cdr3_nt: TGTGCCAGCAGCCCCCCGAGTGAGCAGTTCTTC

d_call: NA
v_call: TRBV5-1
j_call: TRBJ1-1
clone_size: NA
cdr3_aa: CASTSGLGGNTEAFF
cdr3_nt: TGCGCCAGCACCTCCGGTCTCGGCGGAAACACTGAAGCTTTCTTT

d_call: TRBD2
v_call: TRBV23-1
j_call: TRBJ2-5
clone_size: NA
cdr3_aa: CASSQARRGGETQYF
cdr3_nt: TGCGCCAGCAGTCAAGCCCGGAGGGGAGGGGAGACCCAGTACTTC

d_call: NA
v_call: TRBV11-2
j_call: TRBJ2-1
clone_size: NA
cdr3_aa: CASSLDPGDEQFF
cdr3_nt: TGTGCCAGCAGCTTAGATCCCGGGGATGAGCAGTTCTTC

d_call: TRBD2
v_call: TRBV18
j_call: TRBJ2-4
clone_size: NA
cdr3_aa: CASSPPGLAGGGAKNIQYF
cdr3_nt: TGTGCCAGCTCACCGCCGGGACTAGCGGGGGGAGGAGCCAAAAACATTCAGTACTTC

d_call: TRBD2
v_call: TRBV6-4
j_call: TRBJ2-1
clone_size: NA
cdr3_aa: CASSDGLAGEHNEQFF
cdr3_nt: TGTGCCAGCAGTGACGGACTAGCGGGAGAACACAATGAGCAGTTCTTC

d_call: NA
v_call: TRBV27
j_call: TRBJ2-4
clone_size: NA
cdr3_aa: CASSFTPLAQENIQYF
cdr3_nt: TGTGCCAGCAGTTTTACCCCCTTGGCTCAAGAAAACATTCAGTACTTC

d_call: NA
v_call: TRBV6-5
j_call: TRBJ2-1
clone_size: NA
cdr3_aa: CASSYGVPSYNEQFF
cdr3_nt: TGTGCCAGCAGTTACGGAGTCCCTTCCTACAATGAGCAGTTCTTC

d_call: NA
v_call: TRBV6-5
j_call: TRBJ1-1
clone_size: NA
cdr3_aa: CASSPAGGSTEAFF
cdr3_nt: TGTGCCAGCAGTCCTGCTGGGGGGAGCACTGAAGCTTTCTTT

d_call: NA
v_call: TRBV9
j_call: TRBJ2-2
clone_size: NA
cdr3_aa: CASSVPTTGYDTGELFF
cdr3_nt: TGTGCCAGCAGCGTACCAACGACAGGCTACGACACCGGGGAGCTGTTTTTT

d_call: NA
v_call: TRBV7-9
j_call: TRBJ2-3
clone_size: NA
cdr3_aa: CASSYQGTLTDTQYF
cdr3_nt: TGTGCCAGCAGCTACCAGGGTACCCTCACAGATACGCAGTATTTT

d_call: NA
v_call: TRBV2
j_call: TRBJ1-1
clone_size: NA
cdr3_aa: CASSSNRNTEAFF
cdr3_nt: TGTGCCAGCAGCTCTAACAGGAACACTGAAGCTTTCTTT

d_call: NA
v_call: TRBV27
j_call: TRBJ2-5
clone_size: few
cdr3_aa: CASSYTPKETQYF
cdr3_nt: TGTGCCAGCAGTTACACCCCGAAGGAGACCCAGTACTTC

d_call: TRBD2
v_call: TRBV5-1
j_call: TRBJ2-3
clone_size: once
cdr3_aa: CASSLAGGADTQYF
cdr3_nt: TGCGCCAGCAGCTTAGCGGGAGGTGCAGATACGCAGTATTTT

d_call: TRBD2
v_call: TRBV7-2
j_call: TRBJ2-5
clone_size: NA
cdr3_aa: CASSLRREGLGTQYF
cdr3_nt: TGTGCCAGCAGCTTACGGCGGGAGGGCCTAGGGACCCAGTACTTC

d_call: NA
v_call: TRBV13
j_call: TRBJ2-3
clone_size: NA
cdr3_aa: CASSPSAVSTDTQYF
cdr3_nt: TGTGCCAGCAGCCCGTCTGCGGTTAGCACAGATACGCAGTATTTT

d_call: TRBD1
v_call: TRBV5-1
j_call: TRBJ1-4
clone_size: few
cdr3_aa: CASSFQGAVGEKLFF
cdr3_nt: TGCGCCAGCAGCTTCCAGGGGGCGGTCGGGGAAAAACTGTTTTTT

d_call: TRBD1
v_call: TRBV27
j_call: TRBJ1-1
clone_size: NA
cdr3_aa: CASSGLGQGSTEAFF
cdr3_nt: TGTGCCAGCAGTGGATTGGGACAGGGGAGCACTGAAGCTTTCTTT

d_call: TRBD1
v_call: TRBV27
j_call: TRBJ1-2
clone_size: NA
cdr3_aa: CASSFLTGGGGYTF
cdr3_nt: TGTGCCAGCAGTTTTTTAACAGGGGGCGGTGGCTACACCTTC

d_call: NA
v_call: TRBV2
j_call: TRBJ2-5
clone_size: NA
cdr3_aa: CASSGETKETQYF
cdr3_nt: TGTGCCAGCAGCGGAGAGACTAAAGAGACCCAGTACTTC

d_call: TRBD2
v_call: TRBV9
j_call: TRBJ2-1
clone_size: NA
cdr3_aa: CASSVGYMRAGGVRVDEQFF
cdr3_nt: TGTGCCAGCAGCGTAGGATATATGAGGGCGGGAGGGGTCAGGGTGGATGAGCAGTTCTTC

d_call: NA
v_call: TRBV6-5
j_call: TRBJ2-7
clone_size: NA
cdr3_aa: CASSYSGDTGYEQYF
cdr3_nt: TGTGCCAGCAGTTACTCCGGGGACACCGGCTACGAGCAGTACTTC

d_call: NA
v_call: TRBV6-4
j_call: TRBJ1-1
clone_size: NA
cdr3_aa: CASHRTNTEAFF
cdr3_nt: TGTGCCAGTCACAGGACCAACACTGAAGCTTTCTTT

d_call: NA
v_call: TRBV28
j_call: TRBJ2-7
clone_size: NA
cdr3_aa: CASSLSGKGTYEQYF
cdr3_nt: TGTGCCAGCAGTTTATCGGGGAAGGGCACCTACGAGCAGTACTTC

d_call: NA
v_call: TRBV2
j_call: TRBJ1-2
clone_size: NA
cdr3_aa: CASSLNLLQGPSNYGYTF
cdr3_nt: TGTGCCAGCAGTCTAAATTTGTTGCAGGGGCCCAGCAACTATGGCTACACCTTC

d_call: NA
v_call: TRBV7-3
j_call: TRBJ2-5
clone_size: NA
cdr3_aa: CASSFPKVEGAETQYF
cdr3_nt: TGTGCCAGCAGCTTTCCGAAGGTGGAGGGGGCAGAGACCCAGTACTTC

d_call: NA
v_call: TRBV6-1
j_call: TRBJ1-1
clone_size: NA
cdr3_aa: CASSVEGGDTTEAFF
cdr3_nt: TGTGCCAGCAGTGTAGAGGGAGGGGACACCACTGAAGCTTTCTTT

d_call: TRBD1
v_call: TRBV29-1
j_call: TRBJ2-7
clone_size: NA
cdr3_aa: CSVETTGSEYF
cdr3_nt: TGCAGCGTTGAAACGACAGGGAGTGAGTACTTC

d_call: TRBD2
v_call: TRBV11-1
j_call: TRBJ2-4
clone_size: NA
cdr3_aa: CASSFLAGNNIQYF
cdr3_nt: TGTGCCAGCAGCTTCCTAGCGGGAAATAACATTCAGTACTTC

d_call: NA
v_call: TRBV7-8
j_call: TRBJ2-7
clone_size: few
cdr3_aa: CASSFRTGYEQYF
cdr3_nt: TGTGCCAGCAGCTTCCGGACTGGCTACGAGCAGTACTTC

d_call: NA
v_call: TRBV27
j_call: TRBJ1-3
clone_size: NA
cdr3_aa: CASSLGGPRDTIYF
cdr3_nt: TGTGCCAGCAGTTTAGGGGGCCCGAGGGACACCATATATTTT

d_call: NA
v_call: TRBV7-9
j_call: TRBJ2-2
clone_size: once
cdr3_aa: CASSLVGLTGELFF
cdr3_nt: TGTGCCAGCAGCTTAGTAGGACTCACCGGGGAGCTGTTTTTT

d_call: TRBD2
v_call: TRBV7-2
j_call: TRBJ2-7
clone_size: once
cdr3_aa: CASSTRDYPYEQYF
cdr3_nt: TGTGCCAGCAGCACCCGGGACTATCCCTACGAGCAGTACTTC

d_call: NA
v_call: TRBV11-2
j_call: TRBJ2-5
clone_size: NA
cdr3_aa: CASSLDLGRETQYF
cdr3_nt: TGTGCCAGCAGCTTAGATCTCGGGAGAGAGACCCAGTACTTC

d_call: NA
v_call: TRBV19
j_call: TRBJ1-1
clone_size: NA
cdr3_aa: CASVTGGVTEAFF
cdr3_nt: TGTGCCAGTGTGACCGGGGGTGTGACTGAAGCTTTCTTT

d_call: TRBD1
v_call: TRBV29-1
j_call: TRBJ2-7
clone_size: NA
cdr3_aa: CSVGTGFYEQYF
cdr3_nt: TGCAGCGTCGGGACAGGGTTCTACGAGCAGTACTTC

d_call: TRBD1
v_call: TRBV28
j_call: TRBJ1-5
clone_size: once
cdr3_aa: CASSRLQGVVNQPQHF
cdr3_nt: TGTGCCAGCAGTCGGTTACAGGGGGTAGTCAATCAGCCCCAGCATTTT

d_call: NA
v_call: TRBV9
j_call: TRBJ2-5
clone_size: NA
cdr3_aa: CASSVAPGLETQYF
cdr3_nt: TGTGCCAGCAGCGTAGCTCCGGGATTAGAGACCCAGTACTTC

d_call: NA
v_call: TRBV4-3
j_call: TRBJ1-5
clone_size: NA
cdr3_aa: CASSQTRVYSPQHF
cdr3_nt: TGCGCCAGCAGCCAGACCAGGGTCTATTCACCCCAGCATTTT

d_call: NA
v_call: TRBV7-2
j_call: TRBJ2-1
clone_size: NA
cdr3_aa: CASSFDGWEQFF
cdr3_nt: TGTGCCAGCAGCTTCGACGGGTGGGAGCAGTTCTTC

d_call: TRBD1
v_call: TRBV28
j_call: TRBJ1-1
clone_size: NA
cdr3_aa: CASSLGQLATEAFF
cdr3_nt: TGTGCCAGCAGTTTGGGACAGCTAGCCACTGAAGCTTTCTTT

d_call: NA
v_call: TRBV30
j_call: TRBJ2-1
clone_size: once
cdr3_aa: CAWRLTGLSCLTIF
cdr3_nt: TGTGCCTGGAGGTTAACGGGACTTTCCTGTTTAACGATCTTC

d_call: TRBD2
v_call: TRBV2
j_call: TRBJ2-3
clone_size: NA
cdr3_aa: CASSFTSGRAQDTQYF
cdr3_nt: TGTGCCAGCTCTTTCACTAGCGGGAGGGCCCAAGATACGCAGTATTTT

d_call: TRBD2
v_call: TRBV19
j_call: TRBJ2-7
clone_size: NA
cdr3_aa: CASSPISSGSYEQYF
cdr3_nt: TGTGCCAGTAGCCCTATATCGAGCGGGAGCTACGAGCAGTACTTC

d_call: TRBD2
v_call: TRBV27
j_call: TRBJ2-1
clone_size: NA
cdr3_aa: CASSPSAGEVHEQFF
cdr3_nt: TGTGCCAGCTCCCCGTCGGCGGGAGAGGTTCATGAGCAGTTCTTC

d_call: NA
v_call: TRBV28
j_call: TRBJ1-1
clone_size: NA
cdr3_aa: CASSLRGRSEAFF
cdr3_nt: TGTGCCAGCAGTTTGAGAGGGAGGAGTGAGGCTTTCTTT

d_call: TRBD2
v_call: TRBV4-1
j_call: TRBJ2-1
clone_size: NA
cdr3_aa: CASSPTGAGVVYEQFF
cdr3_nt: TGCGCCAGCAGCCCCACGGGAGCGGGAGTGGTTTATGAGCAGTTCTTC

d_call: NA
v_call: TRBV7-2
j_call: TRBJ2-1
clone_size: NA
cdr3_aa: CASSLSRDFNEQFF
cdr3_nt: TGTGCCAGCAGCTTAAGCCGGGACTTCAATGAGCAGTTCTTC

d_call: TRBD2
v_call: TRBV28
j_call: TRBJ2-5
clone_size: NA
cdr3_aa: CASSLPTSGYGTQYF
cdr3_nt: TGTGCCAGCAGTTTGCCAACTAGCGGGTATGGGACCCAGTACTTC

d_call: TRBD2
v_call: TRBV6-6
j_call: TRBJ2-1
clone_size: NA
cdr3_aa: CASDRGGDEQFF
cdr3_nt: TGTGCCAGCGACCGCGGGGGAGATGAGCAGTTCTTC

d_call: TRBD1
v_call: TRBV7-9
j_call: TRBJ2-7
clone_size: NA
cdr3_aa: CASSSGTGAYEQYF
cdr3_nt: TGTGCCAGCAGCTCCGGGACAGGGGCCTACGAGCAGTACTTC